One sample yielded the 21 T cell receptor beta chains listed below, sequenced in a study of beta chain features in type 1 diabetes. General study points: A moderate, significant TCRB CDR3 shortening appeared in type 1 diabetes across four CD4+ subsets.

These TCRs' antigens remain unknown. What was sequenced were expressed TCRB transcripts, since all of the isolated RNA had been reverse transcribed. Some clones are missing from TCRdb's copy, which holds only in-frame ones; the method was immunoSEQ multiplex PCR. Of a few hundred thousand clones detected, around 10% appear once; the ten largest clones hold roughly 0.6%. The sequencing input was central memory CD4+ T cells from blood. Receptors originate from a young man with type 1 diabetes.

The chain couples TRBV28 to TRBJ1-2; no clear D gene. Trimming cost V 2 bases and J 6 bases, with 7 bases left between them. The CDR3 length is 12 residues. Looked up from germline, CDR1 is MDHEN and CDR2 is SYDVKM. The CDR3 here is CASSLGRDGYTF. As DNA, the CDR3 is TGTGCCAGCAGTTTAGGGCGAGATGGCTACACCTTC.

The CDR3 reads CASSLGRVVNEQFF. CDR3 DNA: TGCGCCAGCAGCTTGGGCAGGGTGGTCAATGAGCAGTTCTTC. The gene calls are TRBV5-1 and TRBJ2-1; D is perhaps TRBD1 (5 bases). The V and J ends lost 0 bases and 6 bases respectively, with 10 bases between them. CDR3 length: 14 residues. Germline CDR1 is SGHRS and CDR2 is YFSETQ.

This CDR3 reads CASSPDRTPGYGYTF. The CDR3 coding sequence is TGTGCCAGCTCACCGGACAGGACCCCTGGCTATGGCTACACCTTC. The rearrangement joins TRBV18 to TRBJ1-2, with 7 bases fitting TRBD1. The germline V gene has CDR1 KGHSH and CDR2 LQKENI. Trimming took 3 bases from V and 4 from J; bases not matched to a gene: 8. This CDR3 contains 15 residues.

A few counts support this clone. The chain is built from TRBV21-1 and TRBJ2-1; TRBD2, the D gene given by the table, was not confirmed from the DNA. TRBV21-1 constitutes a pseudogene. CDR3 length: 16 residues. This CDR3 reads CASSKEGGRFYNEQFF. The CDR3 DNA is TGTGCCAGCAGCAAAGAGGGCGGGAGGTTCTACAATGAGCAGTTCTTC.

CDR3 amino acids: CASRDRGLQPQHF. The CDR3 coding sequence is TGTGCCAGTAGGGACAGGGGGCTTCAGCCCCAGCATTTT. This chain connects TRBV19 to TRBJ1-5; 11 positions match TRBD1. The CDR3 covers 13 residues. The germline V gene encodes CDR1 LNHDA and CDR2 SQIVND (reference sequence). The V gene end was trimmed by 6 bases and the J gene end by 6 bases; junction bases not matched to a gene: 1. Drawing the rest from reference TRBV19 and TRBJ1-5, the complete variable domain is DGGITQSPKYLFRKEGQNVTLSCEQNLNHDAMYWYRQDPGQGLRLIYYSQIVNDFQKGDIAEGYSVSREKKESFPLTVTSAQKNPTAFYLCASRDRGLQPQHFGDGTRLSIL.

The chain couples TRBV19 to TRBJ2-2, with TRBD1 as a possible D gene (6 bases). Trimming removed 10 bases at V and 3 bases at J, with 15 bases between. The CDR3 has 14 amino acids. Germline V gene data show CDR1 as LNHDA and CDR2 as SQIVND (reference sequence). CDR3 nucleotide sequence: TGTGCCACCACAACAGGGTCCCACACCGGGGAGCTGTTTTTT. The encoded protein is CATTTGSHTGELFF.

This chain connects TRBV28 to TRBJ2-6; TRBD1 matches 8 bases. Per germline, CDR1 MDHEN and CDR2 SYDVKM. J gave up 1 base and V 7 bases, and 6 bases lay outside the gene matches. The CDR3 sequence is 16 residues long. The CDR3 nucleotides read TGTGCCAGCACAGGGGGCATGGGGTCTGGGGCCAACGTCCTGACTTTC. This encodes CASTGGMGSGANVLTF.

This clone was recorded a few times. V is TRBV29-1 and J is TRBJ2-3, with 10 bases lining up with TRBD2. The germline V gene has CDR1 SQVTM and CDR2 ANQGSEA. Losses at the gene ends were 7 bases for V and 6 bases for J; bases not matched to a gene: 10. This CDR3 region has 14 residues. The CDR3 DNA is TGCAGCGAAGCTGGACTAGCGGATGGGGATACGCAGTATTTT. Translated, it gives CSEAGLADGDTQYF.

This clone has a handful of counts. The CDR3 spells CASSLQYSGANVLTF. In DNA form, the CDR3 reads TGTGCCAGCAGCTTACAGTACTCTGGGGCCAACGTCCTGACTTTC. This chain uses TRBV7-9 with TRBJ2-6; the D is unclear. Per germline, CDR1 SEHNR and CDR2 FQNEAQ (reference sequence). V was shortened by 2 bases and J by 0 bases, with 5 bases between the two germline ends. The CDR3 length is 15 residues.

The chain links TRBV10-3 to TRBJ2-7, with D possibly being TRBD2 (6 bases). Germline CDR1 reads ENHRY; CDR2 reads SYGVKD. The CDR3 contains 13 residues. V lost 4 bases to trimming and J lost 3 bases, with 10 bases between them. CDR3 nucleotide sequence: TGTGCCATCAGTGGGGGGGAAAGCTACGAGCAGTACTTC. Translated, it gives CAISGGESYEQYF.

The chain combines TRBV10-2 with TRBJ1-3; no definite D call. CDR3 length: 13 amino acids. Germline V gene lookup returns CDR1 WSHSY and CDR2 SAAADI. Trimming shortened V by 6 bases and J by 2 bases, and 8 bases separated the two germline ends. CDR3 region: CASSLLAGNTIYF. The CDR3 coding sequence is TGCGCCAGCAGCCTCCTCGCTGGAAACACCATATATTTT.

This clone was counted a few times. The chain uses TRBV5-4 and TRBJ2-1, with 12 bases matching TRBD2. Germline V gene sequence: CDR1 SGHNT, CDR2 YYREEE (reference sequence). The V segment lost 2 bases and the J segment 4 bases; nucleotides outside the gene matches: 1. The CDR3 totals 15 residues. In DNA, the CDR3 is TGTGCCAGCAGCTTCGGGACTAGCGGGTACAATGAGCAGTTCTTC. This sequence encodes CASSFGTSGYNEQFF. The full variable domain, rest sourced from reference TRBV5-4 and TRBJ2-1, is ETGVTQSPTHLIKTRGQQVTLRCSSQSGHNTVSWYQQALGQGPQFIFQYYREEENGRGNFPPRFSGLQFPNYSSELNVNALELDDSALYLCASSFGTSGYNEQFFGPGTRLTVL.

The CDR3 nucleotides read TGTGCCAGCAGCTTAAGGGCAGCGCGGGGGTCCCAGTACTTC. It is translated as CASSLRAARGSQYF. The chain uses TRBV7-9 and TRBJ2-5; 7 bases agree with TRBD2. This CDR3 comprises 14 residues. J was trimmed by 9 bases and V by 2 bases; bases with no gene match: 9. Germline V lookup: CDR1 SEHNR, CDR2 FQNEAQ (reference sequence).

As to this clone: This may stem from a read error, because a much larger clone lies one nucleotide away. The chain links TRBV27 to TRBJ2-7, with 11 bases lining up with TRBD1. Germline trimming cut 6 bases from V and 5 bases from J; bases unmatched to any gene: 3. Germline V gene lookup returns CDR1 MNHEY and CDR2 SMNVEV (reference sequence). The CDR3 loop spans 13 amino acids. The CDR3 is CASRRTGGDEQYF. The CDR3, as DNA: TGTGCCAGCAGGAGGACAGGGGGCGACGAGCAGTACTTC.

CDR3 sequence: CASSVGTSGRTDTQYF. CDR3 coding DNA: TGTGCCAGCAGTGTGGGGACTAGCGGGAGAACAGATACGCAGTATTTT. This chain joins TRBV2 and TRBJ2-3; TRBD2 matches 14 bases. The trim removed 4 bases at V and 3 bases at J, leaving 3 bases unmatched. The CDR3 spans 16 residues. Germline CDR1 is SNHLY and CDR2 is FYNNEI.

This clone was seen repeatedly, ten times or more. The chain employs TRBV5-6 and TRBJ2-1; 11 bases agree with TRBD2. The CDR3 is 15 residues long. J gave up 6 bases and V 5 bases, and 7 bases lay outside the gene matches. Germline values: CDR1 SGHDT, CDR2 YYEEEE. Here the CDR3 DNA reads TGTGCCAGCAGTGTACTAGCGGGAGAGGGCAATGAGCAGTTCTTC. Translating gives CASSVLAGEGNEQFF.

This clone occurred a few times. Since a far larger clone is one base different, this is likely a read error. The chain recombines TRBV7-9 with TRBJ1-2; 7 bases map to TRBD1. Germline V gene sequence: CDR1 SEHNR, CDR2 FQNEAQ (reference sequence). The CDR3 loop spans 13 amino acids. Trimming at V came to 5 bases and at J to 2 bases, leaving 2 bases not matched to a gene. The CDR3 region has the DNA TGTGCCAGCAGCAGGGACAGCAACTATGGCTACACCTTC. Translating it yields CASSRDSNYGYTF.

This clone showed up many times. V usage is TRBV7-6 and J usage is TRBJ1-1; the D gene is possibly TRBD1 (5 bases). The length of the CDR3 is 14 residues. Trimming pared 5 bases from V and 3 bases from J, leaving 13 bases between. Germline V lookup: CDR1 SGHVS, CDR2 FNYEAQ. In nucleotides, the CDR3 is TGTGCCAGCAGCCGGGACGGAGGATACACTGAAGCTTTCTTT. Its protein product is CASSRDGGYTEAFF.

The chain is built from TRBV6-5 and TRBJ2-1; 7 bases match TRBD2. Germline V CDR1 and CDR2: MNHEY, SVGAGI. This CDR3 has 14 amino acids. J lost 5 bases, V lost 8 bases, and 9 bases had no gene match. The CDR3 region has the DNA TGTGCCAGCTCGTTGAGGCTAGCGGACAATGAGCAGTTCTTC. Its translation is CASSLRLADNEQFF.

This clone was detected a few times. This chain uses TRBV19 with TRBJ2-1; 9 bases are shared with TRBD2. The CDR3 sequence is 15 residues long. Germline CDR1 reads LNHDA; CDR2 reads SQIVND (reference sequence). With V trimmed by 5 bases and J by 8 bases, 10 bases remained unmatched. CDR3 nucleotide sequence: TGTGCCAGTAGTGACAGCAGAGCGGGAGGAGATGAGCAGTTCTTC. It is translated as CASSDSRAGGDEQFF.

CDR3 sequence reads: CASSLDYNEQFF. The CDR3, as DNA: TGTGCCAGCAGCTTAGACTACAATGAGCAGTTCTTC. The chain couples TRBV9 to TRBJ2-1; D uncertain. CDR3 length: 12 residues. Trimming pared 4 bases from V and 3 bases from J, leaving 5 bases between. Germline-derived CDR1 and CDR2 are SGDLS and YYNGEE.